Each of the 31 T cell receptor beta chains below was sequenced from the same sample in a study of identifying expanded T cells in peripheral blood. Assay: immunoSEQ multiplex PCR; the TCRdb copy retains only in-frame clones and omits some. Of 45,000 to 65,000 clones in the sample, 70% to 85% were seen once. Sequencing used blood. These receptors were taken from a person aged 18 to 75 in good health.

This chain joins TRBV29-1 and TRBJ2-3; 12 bases map to TRBD2. The CDR3 loop spans 15 amino acids. Trimming at V came to 5 bases and at J to 1 base, leaving 4 bases not matched to a gene. Germline V lookup: CDR1 SQVTM, CDR2 ANQGSEA. This CDR3 reads CSVNGLAGRTDTQYF. DNA of the CDR3: TGCAGCGTTAATGGACTAGCGGGACGCACAGATACGCAGTATTTT.

The chain employs TRBV15 and TRBJ1-2; no clear D gene. Trimming cost V 0 bases and J 3 bases, with 8 bases left between them. This CDR3 is built from 14 residues. CDR1 and CDR2 (germline): LNHNV, YYDKDF (reference sequence). The CDR3 DNA reads TGTGCCACCAGCAGAGATAGACGGGACTATGGCTACACCTTC. Its protein is CATSRDRRDYGYTF.

V usage is TRBV19 and J usage is TRBJ1-4; D is ambiguous. Germline values: CDR1 LNHDA, CDR2 SQIVND (reference sequence). CDR3 length: 15 residues. V lost 6 bases and J lost 5, with 16 bases in between. CDR3 protein: CASREVRRRNEKLFF. Written as DNA, the CDR3 is TGTGCCAGTAGAGAGGTTCGCAGGAGAAATGAAAAACTGTTTTTT.

CDR3 in amino acids: CATHGRDFSRSRPFF. In nucleotides, the CDR3 is TGTGCCACCCATGGAAGGGACTTCTCTCGTTCGCGACCGTTCTTC. The chain recombines TRBV2 with TRBJ2-1; D is perhaps TRBD2 (6 bases). Trimming left V 10 bases short and J 15 bases short, with 31 bases between. The CDR3 contains 15 residues. Germline values: CDR1 SNHLY, CDR2 FYNNEI.

This rearrangement joins TRBV4-1 to TRBJ2-3; TRBD1 matches 8 bases. V was clipped by 4 bases and J by 0 bases; unmatched bases: 12. Germline V gene data show CDR1 as MGHRA and CDR2 as YSYEKL. There are 18 residues in the CDR3. The CDR3 region is CASSLTTGTGLSTDTQYF. The CDR3 DNA follows: TGCGCCAGCAGCCTAACAACCGGGACAGGTCTTAGCACAGATACGCAGTATTTT.

The V and J genes are TRBV4-2 and TRBJ2-5; 8 bases are a match to TRBD2. The J segment lost 4 bases and the V segment lost 8 bases, leaving 12 bases of the junction unmatched. CDR1 and CDR2 (germline): LGHNA, YNFKEQ. The CDR3 loop spans 15 amino acids. CDR3 nucleotides: TGTGCCAGCTCCCGCCAGGCGGGGGGTGGAGAGACCCAGTACTTC. Translated: CASSRQAGGGETQYF.

The chain combines TRBV14 with TRBJ2-5; D gene ambiguous. The germline V gene encodes CDR1 SGHDN and CDR2 FVKESK. V was pared by 5 bases and J by 3 bases, with 7 bases between. CDR3 length: 12 amino acids. The CDR3 is CASSFRKETQYF. Here the CDR3 DNA reads TGTGCCAGCAGCTTCCGGAAAGAGACCCAGTACTTC.

This clone has more than one count but fewer than ten. The chain has TRBV7-9 and TRBJ2-7, with no clear D. The CDR3 is made up of 14 amino acids. The germline V and J ends were trimmed by 3 bases and 4 bases, with 13 bases remaining between them. Germline values: CDR1 SEHNR, CDR2 FQNEAQ (reference sequence). Written as DNA, the CDR3 is TGTGCCAGCAGCTTGTCCAATCACAATTACGAGCAGTACGTC. Protein sequence: CASSLSNHNYEQYV.

This clone is a singleton in its sample. The rearrangement links TRBV7-2 to TRBJ2-3; TRBD2 is a possible D gene (6 bases). The CDR3 has 16 amino acids. Germline loops: CDR1 SGHTA, CDR2 FQGNSA. V dropped 2 bases and J dropped 0 bases, with 12 bases sitting between them. The CDR3 loop is CASSLIIAASTDTQYF. The CDR3 DNA reads TGTGCCAGCAGCTTAATCATAGCGGCTAGCACAGATACGCAGTATTTT.

This clone has only a few counts. The chain combines TRBV7-9 with TRBJ2-5; D is unresolved. With 3 bases removed from V and 0 bases from J, the gap between germline ends came to 5 bases. Germline assignment: CDR1 SEHNR and CDR2 FQNEAQ (reference sequence). This CDR3 is built from 13 residues. The CDR3 protein is CASSLRHQETQYF. CDR3 nucleotides: TGTGCCAGCAGCTTGAGACACCAAGAGACCCAGTACTTC.

The rearrangement uses TRBV19 and TRBJ1-1; D remains ambiguous. Per germline, CDR1 LNHDA and CDR2 SQIVND (reference sequence). V lost 6 bases and J lost 3, with 17 bases in between. The CDR3 loop spans 15 amino acids. The CDR3 reads CASRRVTTADTEAFF. The CDR3 DNA reads as TGTGCCAGTAGAAGGGTAACGACGGCTGACACTGAAGCTTTCTTT.

This chain uses TRBV4-2 with TRBJ1-2; a possible D gene is TRBD1 (6 bases). CDR3 size: 14 residues. The V end lost 0 bases, the J end lost 8 bases, and 13 bases lay between the germline ends. Germline V gene lookup returns CDR1 LGHNA and CDR2 YNFKEQ. The CDR3 bases are TGTGCCAGCAGCCAAGAGCCCCGCGGGGGCGGCTACACCTTC. This encodes CASSQEPRGGGYTF.

The V and J genes are TRBV18 and TRBJ2-3; D uncertain. CDR3 length equals 14 residues. V lost 2 bases to trimming and J lost 5 bases, with 11 bases between them. CDR1 is KGHSH and CDR2 is LQKENI in the germline V gene. The chain's CDR3 is CASSPIWVVDTQYF. CDR3 in DNA: TGTGCCAGCTCACCAATATGGGTGGTAGATACGCAGTATTTT.

The chain is built from TRBV7-9 and TRBJ2-1; D tentatively reads TRBD1 or TRBD2 (5 bases each). Looked up from germline, CDR1 is SEHNR and CDR2 is FQNEAQ (reference sequence). V was shortened by 5 bases and J by 3 bases, with 14 bases between the two germline ends. This CDR3 has 15 residues. CDR3 protein: CASSKVGTDYNEQFF. The CDR3 coding sequence is TGTGCCAGCAGCAAAGTAGGGACGGACTACAATGAGCAGTTCTTC.

The CDR3 is CASSDTQGRLGYTF. The DNA of the CDR3 is TGTGCCAGCAGTGACACGCAGGGTCGATTGGGCTACACCTTC. The V call is TRBV6-1, the J call TRBJ1-2; TRBD1 is a possible D gene (5 bases). The V end was cut by 3 bases, the J end by 8 bases, with 16 bases between. Germline V gene data show CDR1 as MNHNS and CDR2 as SASEGT. The CDR3 loop spans 14 amino acids.

The V and J genes are TRBV6-6 and TRBJ2-7; D perhaps matches TRBD1 (7 bases). Germline CDR1 reads MNHNY; CDR2 reads SVGAGI (reference sequence). The CDR3 extends over 14 amino acids. The V end lost 7 bases, the J end lost 6 bases, and 19 bases lay between the germline ends. The CDR3 DNA sequence: TGTGCCAGCACAGATGCTCGACAGGGAGGCGAGCAGTACTTC. Protein: CASTDARQGGEQYF.

The gene calls are TRBV5-4 and TRBJ2-1; D unresolved. The V end was cut by 8 bases, the J end by 7 bases, with 19 bases between. CDR1 and CDR2 (germline): SGHNT, YYREEE (reference sequence). The length of the CDR3 is 14 residues. The CDR3 nucleotides are TGTGCCAGTAAATCCGGGCAGAGTGGGAATGAGCAGTTCTTC. Translating it yields CASKSGQSGNEQFF.

The J gene is TRBJ1-1, the V gene TRBV5-6; 7 nucleotides agree with TRBD1. Germline V lookup: CDR1 SGHDT, CDR2 YYEEEE. The junction had 3 bases not matched to a gene; V was cut back by 3 bases and J by 7 bases. The CDR3 consists of 12 residues. The CDR3 loop reads CASSWDRDEAFF. The CDR3 coding sequence is TGTGCCAGCAGCTGGGACAGAGATGAAGCTTTCTTT.

The J gene is TRBJ1-2, the V gene TRBV11-3; D gene uncertain. V was cut by 4 bases and J by 2 bases, with 11 bases left in between. Germline loops: CDR1 SGHNT, CDR2 YENEEA. The CDR3 contains 14 residues. The CDR3 region is CASSSNGQNYGYTF. CDR3 in DNA: TGTGCCAGCAGCTCGAATGGGCAGAACTATGGCTACACCTTC.

The DNA for the CDR3 is TGTGCCACCGAAATTCGGATGGGAGAGACCCAGTACTTC. This translates into CATEIRMGETQYF. The chain carries TRBV6-1 and TRBJ2-5; no clear D. The CDR3 totals 13 residues. Trimming left V 10 bases short and J 4 bases short, with 16 bases between. The germline CDR1 and CDR2 sequences are MNHNS and SASEGT.

This clone was counted once. The CDR3 loop reads CATSSHRGRSGANVLTF. In DNA form, the CDR3 reads TGTGCCACCAGCAGCCACAGGGGGCGCTCTGGGGCCAACGTCCTGACTTTC. The V call is TRBV15, the J call TRBJ2-6, with 9 bases fitting TRBD1. CDR1 and CDR2 (germline): LNHNV, YYDKDF (reference sequence). J lost 0 bases, V lost 3 bases, and 3 bases had no gene match. CDR3 size: 17 residues.

The rearrangement uses TRBV2 and TRBJ2-2; perhaps TRBD2 as D (5 bases). CDR1 and CDR2 from the germline V gene are SNHLY and FYNNEI. The CDR3 spans 15 residues. Deletions cut 3 bases from V and 4 bases from J, with 12 bases between. The CDR3 sequence: CASSERQRSTGELFF. The DNA for the CDR3 is TGTGCCAGCAGTGAGCGGCAGCGGAGCACCGGGGAGCTGTTTTTT.

J is TRBJ2-7 and V is TRBV6-1; D gene ambiguous. Germline V gene sequence: CDR1 MNHNS, CDR2 SASEGT. The CDR3 consists of 13 residues. V lost 5 bases, J lost 1 base, and 9 bases lay in between. The CDR3 region has the DNA TGTGCCAGCAGTTCAGATATATCCTACGAGCAGTACTTC. Protein: CASSSDISYEQYF.

This sequence joins TRBV5-1 and TRBJ2-3; D is possibly TRBD1 or TRBD2 (5 bases each). The V end was cut by 1 base, the J end by 3 bases, with 15 bases between. The CDR3 is made up of 16 amino acids. Germline CDR1 reads SGHRS; CDR2 reads YFSETQ. The CDR3 nucleotides read TGCGCCAGCAGCTTGATGGGGGTAATTGGGACAGATACGCAGTATTTT. Its protein product is CASSLMGVIGTDTQYF. The whole variable domain, filled in from reference TRBV5-1 and TRBJ2-3, reads KAGVTQTPRYLIKTRGQQVTLSCSPISGHRSVSWYQQTPGQGLQFLFEYFSETQRNKGNFPGRFSGRQFSNSRSEMNVSTLELGDSALYLCASSLMGVIGTDTQYFGPGTRLTVL.

The chain joins TRBV5-5 to TRBJ2-3; TRBD1 matches at 10 bases. Germline CDR1 and CDR2: SGHKS and YYEKEE (reference sequence). Losses at the gene ends were 4 bases for V and 0 bases for J; bases not matched to a gene: 5. The CDR3 length is 16 residues. The CDR3 loop is CASSRGTGVSTDTQYF. DNA for the CDR3: TGTGCCAGCAGCCGCGGGACAGGGGTTAGCACAGATACGCAGTATTTT.

The rearrangement uses TRBV9 and TRBJ1-1; 7 bases agree with TRBD1. The V segment lost 3 bases and the J segment 0 bases; nucleotides outside the gene matches: 8. Germline V gene lookup returns CDR1 SGDLS and CDR2 YYNGEE. This CDR3 region has 16 residues. In DNA form, the CDR3 reads TGTGCCAGCAGCGCCCGTCCGGGACAGCTGAACACTGAAGCTTTCTTT. Amino acid sequence: CASSARPGQLNTEAFF.

The gene calls are TRBV19 and TRBJ1-5, with 7 bases matching TRBD1. CDR1 and CDR2 (germline): LNHDA, SQIVND (reference sequence). Trimming at V came to 6 bases and at J to 5 bases, leaving 13 bases not matched to a gene. The CDR3 covers 16 residues. CDR3 sequence: CASRLRTGPLDQPQHF. For the CDR3, the DNA is TGTGCCAGTAGACTTCGGACAGGACCTCTCGATCAGCCCCAGCATTTT.

This chain links TRBV2 with TRBJ2-3; 10 positions agree with TRBD2. Per germline, CDR1 SNHLY and CDR2 FYNNEI. With V trimmed by 3 bases and J by 4 bases, 7 bases remained unmatched. The CDR3 is 16 residues long. DNA for the CDR3: TGTGCCAGCAGTGATCCCGCTAGCGGGGGAGCAGATACGCAGTATTTT. This translates into CASSDPASGGADTQYF.

J is TRBJ1-2 and V is TRBV5-1, with D maybe TRBD1 (5 bases). The CDR3 sequence is 15 residues long. V lost 4 bases, J lost 8 bases, and 21 bases lay in between. Looked up from germline, CDR1 is SGHRS and CDR2 is YFSETQ. The CDR3 is CASSPPRGVGGGYTF. CDR3 in DNA: TGCGCCAGCAGCCCCCCCCGAGGGGTAGGAGGCGGCTACACCTTC.

This chain links TRBV2 with TRBJ2-3; no clear D gene. The length of the CDR3 is 13 residues. V dropped 9 bases and J dropped 7 bases, with 17 bases sitting between them. Per germline, CDR1 SNHLY and CDR2 FYNNEI. CDR3 region: CASRFGWGYTQYF. The CDR3 DNA follows: TGTGCCAGTCGGTTCGGCTGGGGTTATACGCAGTATTTT. Using reference TRBV2 and TRBJ2-3 for the parts outside the CDR3, the full variable domain is EPEVTQTPSHQVTQMGQEVILRCVPISNHLYFYWYRQILGQKVEFLVSFYNNEISEKSEIFDDQFSVERPDGSNFTLKIRSTKLEDSAMYFCASRFGWGYTQYFGPGTRLTVL.

The chain joins TRBV10-1 to TRBJ1-3; D remains ambiguous. The ends were cut back, 10 bases at V and 3 bases at J, with 13 bases in the middle. The CDR3 is 13 residues long. Germline CDR1 is WNHNN and CDR2 is SYGVQD (reference sequence). CDR3 protein: CATSQAVGNTIYF. DNA for the CDR3: TGCGCCACATCTCAAGCAGTTGGAAACACCATATATTTT.